The TCR beta chain under discussion was sequenced for a study of T cells in Graves' hyperthyroidism and ophthalmopathy. Study as a whole: Peripheral blood was taken when the disease was first diagnosed, before any treatment began.

Amplification targeted TCR beta CDR3 regions from RNA transcripts. TCR CDR3 underwent first-round RT-PCR with the HTBI primer set. MiXCR, applied by TCRdb to the multiplex PCR reads, yields one record per CDR3 protein. This sample has about 360,000 distinct CDR3 sequences, with around a quarter found just once. This clonotype appeared many times. PBMCs stemmed from about 9.5 ml fresh peripheral blood. The receptor was derived from a man aged 45-65 years with Graves' hyperthyroidism. The sequencing input was blood.

As DNA, the CDR3 is TGTGCCTGGAGTCAGGGACCCGCAGATACGCAGTATTTT. Protein sequence: CAWSQGPADTQYF. This sequence joins TRBV30 and TRBJ2-3; D may correspond to TRBD1 or TRBD2 (5 bases each). Germline V gene sequence: CDR1 GTSNPN, CDR2 SVGIG (reference sequence). The CDR3 has 13 amino acids. V lost 2 bases and J lost 4, with 10 bases in between.